The count of the clone carrying this TCR beta chain is one. The CDR3 length is 14 residues. Germline CDR1 and CDR2: SGHDN and FVKESK. Deletions cut 3 bases from V and 0 bases from J, with 6 bases between. TCR beta chains were sequenced at survey level with immunoSEQ. TCRdb's table, derived via immunoSEQ multiplex PCR, lists solely in-frame clones and lacks some. The sample carries about 68,000 clones, over 85% recorded once. Material for sequencing was PBMCs. The V gene is TRBV14, the J gene TRBJ2-1, with D possibly matching TRBD2 (6 bases). The source of this sequence is a man aged 40-55 years with rheumatoid arthritis. The CDR3 here is CASSHGSSYNEQFF. For the CDR3, the DNA is TGTGCCAGCAGCCACGGGAGCTCCTACAATGAGCAGTTCTTC. Together with reference TRBV14 and TRBJ2-1, the CDR3 gives the full variable domain: EAGVTQFPSHSVIEKGQTVTLRCDPISGHDNLYWYRRVMGKEIKFLLHFVKESKQDESGMPNNRFLAERTGGTYSTLKVQPAELEDSGVYFCASSHGSSYNEQFFGPGTRLTVL.